Listed here are 22 T cell receptor beta chains from one sample, sequenced in a study of cytomegalovirus exposure and HLA in healthy donors. TCRdb's copy holds only in-frame clones and misses some; the assay was immunoSEQ multiplex PCR. The profile shows roughly 240,000 clones, about 86% of them singletons. The sequencing sample was made of PBMCs. These TCRs come from a man aged 18 to 35 in good health and CMV-seronegative.

J is TRBJ1-2 and V is TRBV4-1, with TRBD1 matching over 7 bases. Germline V gives CDR1 MGHRA, CDR2 YSYEKL. Trimming removed 4 bases from V and 2 bases from J; junction bases left unmatched: 7. The CDR3 length is 15 residues. The CDR3 coding sequence is TGCGCCAGCAGCCCAGGGGACAGTACCAACTATGGCTACACCTTC. This sequence encodes CASSPGDSTNYGYTF.

The genes are TRBV7-2 and TRBJ2-4; 7 nucleotides align to TRBD1. The CDR3 sequence is 13 residues long. Germline trimming cut 3 bases from V and 6 bases from J; bases unmatched to any gene: 2. Germline CDR1 SGHTA, CDR2 FQGNSA. The CDR3 DNA reads TGTGCCAGCAGCTTTACAGGGGCAAACATTCAGTACTTC. Encoded protein: CASSFTGANIQYF.

The chain couples TRBV29-1 to TRBJ1-1; D possibly corresponds to TRBD1 (5 bases). This CDR3 has 12 residues. The germline gives CDR1 SQVTM, CDR2 ANQGSEA. Trimming cost V 4 bases and J 9 bases, with 15 bases left between them. CDR3 nucleotides: TGCAGCGTTGGGCCCCAGGGAATAAAAGCTTTCTTT. Amino acid sequence: CSVGPQGIKAFF.

This chain links TRBV18 with TRBJ1-3, with D hard to call. The CDR3 sequence is 17 residues long. Germline V CDR1 and CDR2: KGHSH, LQKENI. Trimming stripped 0 bases from V and 0 bases from J, with 12 bases between. The CDR3 nucleotides are TGTGCCAGCTCACCACCCGCGAGGGTTTACTCTGGAAACACCATATATTTT. This sequence encodes CASSPPARVYSGNTIYF.

The V call is TRBV27, the J call TRBJ1-4, with no clear D. The germline gives CDR1 MNHEY, CDR2 SMNVEV (reference sequence). The CDR3 covers 13 residues. Trimming took off 3 bases at V and 13 bases at J, with 15 bases between the two ends. The CDR3 here is CASSFGVRGALFF. Written as DNA, the CDR3 is TGTGCCAGCAGTTTCGGGGTCCGGGGTGCACTGTTTTTT.

The chain is built from TRBV7-9 and TRBJ2-1, with TRBD2 matching over 10 bases. With V trimmed by 5 bases and J by 7 bases, 14 bases remained unmatched. The CDR3 is made up of 17 amino acids. CDR1 and CDR2 (germline): SEHNR, FQNEAQ (reference sequence). CDR3 coding DNA: TGTGCCAGCAGCCACCGAGGAGCGGGAGGGCCCGGAAATGAGCAGTTCTTC. Translating gives CASSHRGAGGPGNEQFF.

The J gene is TRBJ1-4, the V gene TRBV6-5; tentative D call: TRBD1 (5 bases). CDR3 length: 16 amino acids. Germline V gene lookup returns CDR1 MNHEY and CDR2 SVGAGI. Trimming cost V 0 bases and J 6 bases, with 14 bases left between them. The CDR3 sequence: CASSYSSGAPDEKLFF. The DNA of the CDR3 is TGTGCCAGCAGTTACTCGAGCGGGGCGCCAGATGAAAAACTGTTTTTT.

The chain uses TRBV30 and TRBJ2-2, with a possible D match to TRBD1 (5 bases). V was cut by 2 bases and J by 3 bases, with 13 bases left in between. The CDR3 loop spans 15 amino acids. Looked up from germline, CDR1 is GTSNPN and CDR2 is SVGIG (reference sequence). CDR3 coding DNA: TGTGCCTGGAGTCGACTTACAGGTCACACCGGGGAGCTGTTTTTT. Protein sequence: CAWSRLTGHTGELFF.

The chain is built from TRBV6-5 and TRBJ2-4; 10 positions agree with TRBD2. CDR3 length: 12 residues. Germline V gene sequence: CDR1 MNHEY, CDR2 SVGAGI. The V segment lost 8 bases and the J segment 12 bases; nucleotides outside the gene matches: 7. The CDR3 spells CASAIAGGPQYF. The DNA for the CDR3 is TGTGCCAGCGCAATAGCGGGGGGACCTCAGTACTTC.

The rearrangement joins TRBV5-3 to TRBJ1-1; 9 nucleotides line up with TRBD1. TRBV5-3 has ORF status, its function being uncertain. V dropped 1 base and J dropped 1; count of bases not matched to a gene: 2. This CDR3 has 15 amino acids. CDR3: CARSLTTGGNTEAFF. The CDR3 DNA follows: TGTGCCAGAAGCTTGACGACAGGGGGGAACACTGAAGCTTTCTTT.

A single count supports this clone. The CDR3 coding sequence is TGTGCCAGCTCACTAGCGGGCACAGATACGCAGTATTTT. Protein: CASSLAGTDTQYF. The chain employs TRBV18 and TRBJ2-3; D may be TRBD2 (6 bases). This CDR3 region has 13 residues. Germline V gene sequence: CDR1 KGHSH, CDR2 LQKENI. V was cut by 4 bases and J by 1 base, with 6 bases left in between.

The chain is built from TRBV9 and TRBJ2-7; 9 bases line up with TRBD2. This CDR3 contains 17 residues. CDR1 is SGDLS, CDR2 YYNGEE, per germline. J was trimmed by 5 bases and V by 4 bases; bases with no gene match: 16. The CDR3: CASSPRHPGTSYDEQYF. CDR3 nucleotide sequence: TGTGCCAGCAGCCCTCGACACCCCGGGACTAGCTATGACGAGCAGTACTTC.

In its sample, this clone was seen a few times. Here the CDR3 reads CASSDLGGQDVYGYTF. CDR3 coding DNA: TGTGCCAGCAGCGACCTCGGCGGACAGGACGTCTATGGCTACACCTTC. This sequence joins TRBV7-9 and TRBJ1-2; 7 bases agree with TRBD1. The CDR3 covers 16 residues. The germline CDR1 and CDR2 sequences are SEHNR and FQNEAQ (reference sequence). After removal of 5 bases from V and 4 bases from J, the junction contained 13 bases not matched to a gene.

This chain joins TRBV5-1 and TRBJ2-2; a possible D gene is TRBD1 (5 bases). Per germline, CDR1 SGHRS and CDR2 YFSETQ. There are 15 residues in the CDR3. The V end lost 0 bases, the J end lost 6 bases, and 12 bases lay between the germline ends. The CDR3 region has the DNA TGCGCCAGCAGCTTGGAGCTAGGGGTGGCCGGGGAGCTGTTTTTT. Protein sequence: CASSLELGVAGELFF.

This chain joins TRBV4-3 and TRBJ2-4, with TRBD1 matching 8 bases. The CDR3 loop spans 20 amino acids. CDR1 LGHNA and CDR2 YSLEER come from the germline V gene. Losses at the gene ends were 4 bases for V and 0 bases for J; bases not matched to a gene: 17. The CDR3 loop reads CASSPPSRTGPCLAKNIQYF. CDR3 nucleotide sequence: TGCGCCAGCAGCCCCCCATCCCGGACAGGGCCTTGTCTAGCCAAAAACATTCAGTACTTC.

This sequence joins TRBV27 and TRBJ2-7; possible D gene TRBD2, 8 bases. With 0 bases removed from V and 2 bases from J, the gap between germline ends came to 17 bases. The length of the CDR3 is 17 residues. Germline CDR1 is MNHEY and CDR2 is SMNVEV (reference sequence). This CDR3 is CASSLSRAGRGPYEQYF. Here the CDR3 DNA reads TGTGCCAGCAGTTTATCCCGGGCCGGGAGGGGGCCCTACGAGCAGTACTTC.

The chain is built from TRBV6-6 and TRBJ1-6, with TRBD1 matching over 8 bases. The CDR3 covers 15 residues. Germline V lookup: CDR1 MNHNY, CDR2 SVGAGI (reference sequence). After removal of 6 bases from V and 10 bases from J, the junction contained 11 bases not matched to a gene. In DNA form, the CDR3 reads TGTGCCAGCAGACAGTCCGGGACAGGCTACTCACCCCTCCACTTT. It encodes CASRQSGTGYSPLHF.

V gene TRBV15 combines with J gene TRBJ1-6, with D perhaps TRBD1 (5 bases). The CDR3 has 14 residues. V lost 1 base and J 7 bases, leaving 8 bases between the germline ends. Germline CDR1 reads LNHNV; CDR2 reads YYDKDF (reference sequence). CDR3 in amino acids: CATSRGGGNSPLHF. In DNA form, the CDR3 reads TGTGCCACCAGCAGAGGCGGGGGAAATTCACCCCTCCACTTT.

The rearrangement joins TRBV7-6 to TRBJ2-1, with TRBD1 matching 9 bases. Trimming took 6 bases from V and 8 from J; bases not matched to a gene: 11. This CDR3 is built from 15 residues. The germline V gene has CDR1 SGHVS and CDR2 FNYEAQ. The chain's CDR3 is CASSLAGQGRHEQFF. In DNA form, the CDR3 reads TGTGCCAGCAGTCTGGCGGGACAGGGTAGGCATGAGCAGTTCTTC.

This clone has only one observation. The chain couples TRBV4-1 to TRBJ1-2; 7 bases map to TRBD1. CDR1 is MGHRA and CDR2 is YSYEKL in the germline V gene. With V trimmed by 3 bases and J by 6 bases, 13 bases remained unmatched. This CDR3 contains 16 residues. The CDR3 sequence is CASSHSRTGARDGYTF. The CDR3 region has the DNA TGCGCCAGCAGCCACTCTAGAACAGGGGCTCGTGATGGCTACACCTTC.

Comments on this clone: This same CDR3 is encoded by further DNA sequences in the sample. The gene calls are TRBV5-1 and TRBJ2-3; D may be TRBD1 (6 bases). This CDR3 has 14 amino acids. Trimming cost V 0 bases and J 2 bases, with 7 bases left between them. Germline CDR1 reads SGHRS; CDR2 reads YFSETQ. CDR3: CASSLAGVTDTQYF. Here the CDR3 DNA reads TGCGCCAGCAGCTTGGCAGGGGTCACAGATACGCAGTATTTT.

The chain carries TRBV4-1 and TRBJ2-2; D gene uncertain. V lost 0 bases, J lost 7 bases, and 9 bases lay in between. From germline, CDR1 is MGHRA and CDR2 YSYEKL. The CDR3 spans 14 residues. CDR3 sequence (DNA): TGCGCCAGCAGCCAAGATATCGGTTACGGGGAGCTGTTTTTT. Protein sequence: CASSQDIGYGELFF.